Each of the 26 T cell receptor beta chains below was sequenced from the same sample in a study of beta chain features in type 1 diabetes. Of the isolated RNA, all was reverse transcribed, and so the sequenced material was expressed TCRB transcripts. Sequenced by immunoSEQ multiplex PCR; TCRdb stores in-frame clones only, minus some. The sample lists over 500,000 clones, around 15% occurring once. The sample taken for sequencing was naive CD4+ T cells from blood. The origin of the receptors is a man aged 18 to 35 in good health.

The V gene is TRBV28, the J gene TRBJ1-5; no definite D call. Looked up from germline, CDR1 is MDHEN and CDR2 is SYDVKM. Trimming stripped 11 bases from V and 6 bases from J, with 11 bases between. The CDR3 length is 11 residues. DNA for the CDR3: TGTGCCGTCGCGGGAGGTCAGCCCCAGCATTTT. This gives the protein CAVAGGQPQHF.

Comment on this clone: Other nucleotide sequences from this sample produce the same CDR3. CDR3 sequence (DNA): TGCAGCGTGGGCGGGGCGGGTGGTGGTGAGCAGTTCTTC. Translating it yields CSVGGAGGGEQFF. The rearrangement uses TRBV29-1 and TRBJ2-1; tentative D call: TRBD2 (6 bases). This CDR3 is built from 13 residues. V lost 6 bases to trimming and J lost 9 bases, with 18 bases between them. From germline, CDR1 is SQVTM and CDR2 ANQGSEA.

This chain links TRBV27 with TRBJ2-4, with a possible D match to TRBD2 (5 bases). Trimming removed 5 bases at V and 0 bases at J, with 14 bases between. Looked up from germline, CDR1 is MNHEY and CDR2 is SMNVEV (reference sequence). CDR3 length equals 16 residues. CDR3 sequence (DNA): TGTGCCAGCAGTCCCTGGGGAGCCCTAGCCAAAAACATTCAGTACTTC. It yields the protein CASSPWGALAKNIQYF.

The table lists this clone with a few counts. In DNA form, the CDR3 reads TGTGCCAGCAGCCCACGGACGGGTGTTACGCAGTATTTT. It translates to CASSPRTGVTQYF. This chain connects TRBV7-2 to TRBJ2-3; D gene ambiguous. The CDR3 totals 13 residues. Trimming removed 5 bases at V and 8 bases at J, with 14 bases between. Germline values: CDR1 SGHTA, CDR2 FQGNSA. Full variable domain (missing parts from reference TRBV7-2 and TRBJ2-3): GAGVSQSPSNKVTEKGKDVELRCDPISGHTALYWYRQSLGQGLEFLIYFQGNSAPDKSGLPSDRFSAERTGGSVSTLTIQRTQQEDSAVYLCASSPRTGVTQYFGPGTRLTVL.

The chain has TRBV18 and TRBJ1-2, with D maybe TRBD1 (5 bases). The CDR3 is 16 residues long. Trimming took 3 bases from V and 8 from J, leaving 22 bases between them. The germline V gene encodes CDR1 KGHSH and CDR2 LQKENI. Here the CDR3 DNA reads TGTGCCAGCTCACCTAGTATGGCAGGGTTGAGCGTCGGCTACACCTTC. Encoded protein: CASSPSMAGLSVGYTF.

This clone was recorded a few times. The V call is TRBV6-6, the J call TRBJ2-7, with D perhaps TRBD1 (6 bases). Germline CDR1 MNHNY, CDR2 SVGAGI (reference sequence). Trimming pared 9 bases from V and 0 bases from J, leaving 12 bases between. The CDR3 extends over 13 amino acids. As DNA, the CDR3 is TGTGCCAGTGAACAGGGTTCCTCCTACGAGCAGTACTTC. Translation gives CASEQGSSYEQYF.

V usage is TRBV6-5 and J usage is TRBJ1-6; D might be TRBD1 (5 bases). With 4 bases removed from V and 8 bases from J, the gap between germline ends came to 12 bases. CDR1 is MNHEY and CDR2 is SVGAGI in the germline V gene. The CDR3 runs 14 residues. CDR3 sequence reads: CASSSGVNHSPLHF. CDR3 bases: TGTGCCAGCAGTTCGGGGGTTAACCATTCACCCCTCCACTTT.

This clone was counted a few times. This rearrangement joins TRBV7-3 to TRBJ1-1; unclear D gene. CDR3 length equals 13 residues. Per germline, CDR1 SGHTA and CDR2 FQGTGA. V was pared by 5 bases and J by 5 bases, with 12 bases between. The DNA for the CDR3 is TGTGCCAGCAGCCTAGAATGGGGTACTGAAGCTTTCTTT. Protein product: CASSLEWGTEAFF. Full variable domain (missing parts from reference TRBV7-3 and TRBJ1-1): GAGVSQTPSNKVTEKGKYVELRCDPISGHTALYWYRQSLGQGPEFLIYFQGTGAADDSGLPNDRFFAVRPEGSVSTLKIQRTERGDSAVYLCASSLEWGTEAFFGQGTRLTVV.

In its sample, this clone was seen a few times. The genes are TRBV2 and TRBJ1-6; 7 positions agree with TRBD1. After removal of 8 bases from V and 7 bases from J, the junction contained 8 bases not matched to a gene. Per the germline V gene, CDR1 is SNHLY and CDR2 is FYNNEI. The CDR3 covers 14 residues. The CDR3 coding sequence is TGTGCCAGCGGACAGGTCCATTCAAATTCACCCCTCCACTTT. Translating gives CASGQVHSNSPLHF.

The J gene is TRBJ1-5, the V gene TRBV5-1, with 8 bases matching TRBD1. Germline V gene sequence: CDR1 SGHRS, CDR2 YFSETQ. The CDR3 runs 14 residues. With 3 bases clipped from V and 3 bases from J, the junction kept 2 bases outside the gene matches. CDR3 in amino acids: CASSSTGDNQPQHF. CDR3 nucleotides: TGCGCCAGCAGCTCGACAGGGGACAATCAGCCCCAGCATTTT.

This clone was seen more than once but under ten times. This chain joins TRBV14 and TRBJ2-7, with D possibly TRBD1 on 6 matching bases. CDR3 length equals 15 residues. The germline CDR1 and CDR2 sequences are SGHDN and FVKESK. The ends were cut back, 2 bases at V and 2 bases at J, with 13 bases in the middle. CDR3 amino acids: CASSQRGRGPYEQYF. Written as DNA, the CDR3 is TGTGCCAGCAGCCAAAGGGGCAGGGGACCCTACGAGCAGTACTTC.

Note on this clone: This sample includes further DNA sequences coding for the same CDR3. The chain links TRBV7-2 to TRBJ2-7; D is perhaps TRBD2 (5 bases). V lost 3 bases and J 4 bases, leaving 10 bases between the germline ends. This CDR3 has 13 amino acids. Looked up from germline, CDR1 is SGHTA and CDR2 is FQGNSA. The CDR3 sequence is CASSFSRGYEQYF. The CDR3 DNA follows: TGTGCCAGCAGCTTCTCACGGGGATACGAGCAGTACTTC.

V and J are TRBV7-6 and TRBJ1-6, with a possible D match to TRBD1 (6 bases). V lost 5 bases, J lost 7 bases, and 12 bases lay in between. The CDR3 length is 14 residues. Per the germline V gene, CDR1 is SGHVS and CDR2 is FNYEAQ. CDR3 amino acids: CASSHGGGNSPLHF. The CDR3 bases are TGTGCCAGCAGCCATGGGGGCGGAAATTCACCCCTCCACTTT.

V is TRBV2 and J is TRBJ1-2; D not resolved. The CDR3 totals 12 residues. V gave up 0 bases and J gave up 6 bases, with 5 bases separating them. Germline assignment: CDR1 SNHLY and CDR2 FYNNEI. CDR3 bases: TGTGCCAGCAGTGAAGCAGGGAATGGCTACACCTTC. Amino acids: CASSEAGNGYTF.

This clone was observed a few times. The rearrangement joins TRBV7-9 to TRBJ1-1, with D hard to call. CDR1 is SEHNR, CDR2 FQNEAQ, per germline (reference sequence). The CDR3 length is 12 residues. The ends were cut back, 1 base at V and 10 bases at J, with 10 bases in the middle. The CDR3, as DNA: TGTGCCAGCAGCTTAGTTCGGGTAATAGCTTTCTTT. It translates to CASSLVRVIAFF.

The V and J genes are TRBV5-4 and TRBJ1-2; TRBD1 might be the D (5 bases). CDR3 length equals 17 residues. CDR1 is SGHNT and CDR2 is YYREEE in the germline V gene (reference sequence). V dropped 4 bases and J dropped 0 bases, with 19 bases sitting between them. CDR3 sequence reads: CASSPGGQLRSNYGYTF. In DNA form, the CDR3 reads TGTGCCAGCAGCCCCGGGGGTCAGCTTAGATCTAACTATGGCTACACCTTC. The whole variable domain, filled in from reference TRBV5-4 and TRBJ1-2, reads ETGVTQSPTHLIKTRGQQVTLRCSSQSGHNTVSWYQQALGQGPQFIFQYYREEENGRGNFPPRFSGLQFPNYSSELNVNALELDDSALYLCASSPGGQLRSNYGYTFGSGTRLTVV.

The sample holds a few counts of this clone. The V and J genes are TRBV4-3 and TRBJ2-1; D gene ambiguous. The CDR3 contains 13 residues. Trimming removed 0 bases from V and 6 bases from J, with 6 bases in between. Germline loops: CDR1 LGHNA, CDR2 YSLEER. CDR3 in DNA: TGCGCCAGCAGCCAAGAGTTTAGCAATGAGCAGTTCTTC. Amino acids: CASSQEFSNEQFF.

This chain's CDR3 is CASSTTSGAPRGQFF. CDR3 DNA sequence: TGTGCCAGCAGCACCACTAGCGGGGCCCCCAGGGGGCAGTTCTTC. The gene calls are TRBV11-2 and TRBJ2-1; 10 bases match TRBD2. Germline V gene lookup returns CDR1 SGHAT and CDR2 FQNNGV. There are 15 residues in the CDR3. V lost 5 bases and J lost 12; bases outside the gene matches: 13.

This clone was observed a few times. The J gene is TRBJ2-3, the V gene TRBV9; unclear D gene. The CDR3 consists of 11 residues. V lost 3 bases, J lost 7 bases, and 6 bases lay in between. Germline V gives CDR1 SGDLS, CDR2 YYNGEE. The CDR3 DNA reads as TGTGCCAGCAGCGCCGCCTATACGCAGTATTTT. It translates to CASSAAYTQYF.

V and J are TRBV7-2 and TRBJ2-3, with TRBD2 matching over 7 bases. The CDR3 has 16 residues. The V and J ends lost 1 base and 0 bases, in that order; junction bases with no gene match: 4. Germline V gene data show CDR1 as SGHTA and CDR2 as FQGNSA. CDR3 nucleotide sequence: TGTGCCAGCAGCTTAGAGCCTAGCGGTAGCACAGATACGCAGTATTTT. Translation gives CASSLEPSGSTDTQYF.

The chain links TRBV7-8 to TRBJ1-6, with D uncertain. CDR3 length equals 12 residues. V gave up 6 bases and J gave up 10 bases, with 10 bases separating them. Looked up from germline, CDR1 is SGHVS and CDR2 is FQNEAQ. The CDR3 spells CASSLGGSPLHF. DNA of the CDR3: TGTGCCAGCAGTCTAGGCGGGTCACCCCTCCACTTT.

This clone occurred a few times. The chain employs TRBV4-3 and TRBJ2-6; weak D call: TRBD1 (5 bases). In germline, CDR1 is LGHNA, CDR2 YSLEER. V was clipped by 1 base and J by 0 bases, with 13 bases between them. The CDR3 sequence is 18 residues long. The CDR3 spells CASSQGRGAISGANVLTF. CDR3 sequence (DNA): TGCGCCAGCAGCCAAGGAAGGGGCGCCATCTCTGGGGCCAACGTCCTGACTTTC.

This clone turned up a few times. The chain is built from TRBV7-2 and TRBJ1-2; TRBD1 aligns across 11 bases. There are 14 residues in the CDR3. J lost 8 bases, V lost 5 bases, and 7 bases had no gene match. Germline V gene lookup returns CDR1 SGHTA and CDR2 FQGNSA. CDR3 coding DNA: TGTGCCAGCAGCAAGGACAGGGGGCGCAGCGGCTACACCTTC. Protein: CASSKDRGRSGYTF.

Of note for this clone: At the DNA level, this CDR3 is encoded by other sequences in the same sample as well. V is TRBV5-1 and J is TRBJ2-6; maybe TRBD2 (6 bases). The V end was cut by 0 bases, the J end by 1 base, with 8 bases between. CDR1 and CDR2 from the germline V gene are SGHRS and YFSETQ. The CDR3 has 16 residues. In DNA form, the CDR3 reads TGCGCCAGCAGCTTGGCCGGGGGTTCTGGGGCCAACGTCCTGACTTTC. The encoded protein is CASSLAGGSGANVLTF. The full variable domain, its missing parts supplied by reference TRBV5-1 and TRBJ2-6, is KAGVTQTPRYLIKTRGQQVTLSCSPISGHRSVSWYQQTPGQGLQFLFEYFSETQRNKGNFPGRFSGRQFSNSRSEMNVSTLELGDSALYLCASSLAGGSGANVLTFGAGSRLTVL.

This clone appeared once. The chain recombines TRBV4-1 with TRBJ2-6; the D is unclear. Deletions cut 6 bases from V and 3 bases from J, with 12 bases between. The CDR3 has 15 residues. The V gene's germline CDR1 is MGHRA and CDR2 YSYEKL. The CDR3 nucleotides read TGCGCCAGCAGACCTTTGGGTTATGGGGCCAACGTCCTGACTTTC. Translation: CASRPLGYGANVLTF.

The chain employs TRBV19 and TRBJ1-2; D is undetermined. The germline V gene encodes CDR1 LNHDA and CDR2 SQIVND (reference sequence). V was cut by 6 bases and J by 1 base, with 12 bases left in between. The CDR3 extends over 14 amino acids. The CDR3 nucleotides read TGTGCCAGTAGGTCCCACCGGGGTAACTATGGCTACACCTTC. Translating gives CASRSHRGNYGYTF. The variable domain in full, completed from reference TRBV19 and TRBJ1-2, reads DGGITQSPKYLFRKEGQNVTLSCEQNLNHDAMYWYRQDPGQGLRLIYYSQIVNDFQKGDIAEGYSVSREKKESFPLTVTSAQKNPTAFYLCASRSHRGNYGYTFGSGTRLTVV.